The following is a T cell receptor (beta chain) sequence with its context. This clonotype was found a few times. Its antigen is still unknown. Base qualities are not at hand, and no much larger clone is one base apart. The data are from a study of spatial heterogeneity in lung cancer (dated by TCRdb to about 2019). General notes on the study: Samples were obtained from about 75 patients with early-stage, untreated non-small cell lung cancer from the lung TRACERx cohort. Follow-up PBMC samples were sequenced whenever the samples were available, and the median time to follow-up was approximately 24 months after resection. More beta-chain than alpha-chain transcripts were consistently detected, likely reflecting higher beta-chain transcript abundance. In the raw uncorrected reads, each unique combination of TCR and UMI appeared more than ten times on average. TCR alpha and beta repertoires were quantitatively compared across multiple tumor regions, matched nontumor lung and blood in non-small cell lung cancer. Nonsynonymous mutation counts, determined by whole-exome sequencing of tumor tissue, were related to features of the TCR repertoire. At surgery, around 200 tumor regions, 61 to 65 matched nontumor lung samples and some 54 PBMC samples were TCR-sequenced for both alpha and beta chains. What the work shows at the level of the full study, not this receptor alone: Comparisons of baseline and follow-up blood repertoires included only approximately 13 patients. Ubiquitous expanded tumor TCRs showed up in blood more often at tumor resection than at routine follow-up. Additional single-cell paired TCR alpha and beta sequencing was considered necessary to confirm, at a functional level, the hypothesis that regional TCRs recognize regional mutations.

Here V drops 5 bases and J drops 10 bases, and the junction holds 18 bases not matched to any gene. Including the terminal cysteine and phenylalanine, the CDR3 comprises 15 residues. Only the CDR3 part of the read is kept: 45 bases, read in frame from the first base. From the germline V gene (reference sequence), CDR1 is DFQATT and CDR2 is SNEGSKA. The time point label corresponds to: blood at routine non-recurrence follow-up after resection. Whole RNA extracted from tumor and nontumor lung tissue, or from cryopreserved PBMC samples, was used for TCR sequencing without cell sorting. Only patients for whom sufficient RNA was available from at least two tumor regions were selected for TCR sequencing. The receptor library was made with 5' RACE. The instrument given in TCRdb is NextSeq 500. To allow correction of PCR and sequencing errors, the TCR library protocol tagged every TCR cDNA molecule with a unique molecular identifier. The published analysis was carried out like this. TCR identification, UMI-based error correction and CDR3 extraction were all carried out with Decombinator tools. Expanded TCRs were defined as those above a frequency of 2 per 1,000, corresponding to the top 1% of the tumor frequency distribution. Rényi diversity was computed with the R vegan package after subsampling each repertoire 100 times to 5,000 TCRs. To build CDR3 similarity networks, amino acid triplet string-kernel similarity was used, and CDR3s were connected when their pairwise similarity was above 0.82. TCRdb reran the public reads through fastp at Q25 and MiXCR, keeping productive beta chains. Each entry is one CDR3 protein sequence, shown with its most common DNA and genes. V and J calls and clone size were set by TCRdb, not the authors. The sample records about 120,000 distinct CDR3 sequences, 9% to 15% of which are singletons. The ten most abundant clones make up 16% of the sample.

This TCR derives from a male donor with early-stage non-small cell lung cancer. Here the chain combines TRBV20-1 and TRBJ2-3; TRBD1 agrees with 7 junctional bases. The sequencing here drew on PBMCs, taken at follow-up. The encoded CDR3 is CSAYPPGQIISAQYF. The DNA sequence follows: TGCAGTGCTTATCCACCGGGACAGATAATTTCGGCGCAGTATTTT.